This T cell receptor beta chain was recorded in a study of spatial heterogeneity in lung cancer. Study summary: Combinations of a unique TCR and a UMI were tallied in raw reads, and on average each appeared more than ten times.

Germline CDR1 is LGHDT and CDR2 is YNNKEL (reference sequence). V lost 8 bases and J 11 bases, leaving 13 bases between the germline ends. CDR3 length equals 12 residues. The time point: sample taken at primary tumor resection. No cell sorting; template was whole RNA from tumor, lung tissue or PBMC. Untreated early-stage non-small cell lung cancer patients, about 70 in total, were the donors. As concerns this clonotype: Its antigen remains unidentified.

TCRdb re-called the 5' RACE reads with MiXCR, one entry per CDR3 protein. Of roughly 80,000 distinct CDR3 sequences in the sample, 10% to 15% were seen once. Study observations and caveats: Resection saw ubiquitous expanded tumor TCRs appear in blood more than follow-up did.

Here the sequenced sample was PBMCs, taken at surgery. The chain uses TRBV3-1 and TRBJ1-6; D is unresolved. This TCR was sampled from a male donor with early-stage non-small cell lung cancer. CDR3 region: CASDTGRPPLHF. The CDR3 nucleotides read TGTGCCAGCGATACGGGGAGACCACCCCTCCACTTT. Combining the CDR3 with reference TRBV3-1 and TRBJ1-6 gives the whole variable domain DTAVSQTPKYLVTQMGNDKSIKCEQNLGHDTMYWYKQDSKKFLKIMFSYNNKELIINETVPNRFSPKSPDKAHLNLHINSLELGDSAVYFCASDTGRPPLHFGNGTRLTVT.